This TCR beta chain was identified during a study of OX40 agonist ivuxolimab in advanced cancers. In regard to this clone: Its antigen is not identified.

Germline V lookup: CDR1 SGHNT, CDR2 YYREEE (reference sequence). This CDR3 region has 15 residues. V shed 4 bases and J shed 1 base, with 12 bases lying between them. Whole-study findings and limits: It was also the case that some nonresponders had low normalized T-cell clonal expansion. Partial responders dosed at 0.1-3.0 mg/kg displayed clonal expansion ranking among the lowest. CD8+ T cells averaged more expanded clones than CD4+. The specificity for antigen of the expanded peripheral T cells was not determined.

Generated by immunoSEQ multiplex PCR, the TCRdb table keeps only in-frame clones and is missing some. This table has 100,000 or so clones, approximately 90% appearing once. The source material was CD4+ or CD8+ T cells sorted from blood, sampled in a trial of the OX40 agonist ivuxolimab. The sequence came from an adult with an advanced solid tumor such as melanoma, head and neck, liver or kidney cancer. V is TRBV5-4 and J is TRBJ1-5; maybe TRBD1 (5 bases). DNA for the CDR3: TGTGCCAGCAGCGCGGGAGGGGTAAGCAATCAGCCCCAGCATTTT. It encodes CASSAGGVSNQPQHF.